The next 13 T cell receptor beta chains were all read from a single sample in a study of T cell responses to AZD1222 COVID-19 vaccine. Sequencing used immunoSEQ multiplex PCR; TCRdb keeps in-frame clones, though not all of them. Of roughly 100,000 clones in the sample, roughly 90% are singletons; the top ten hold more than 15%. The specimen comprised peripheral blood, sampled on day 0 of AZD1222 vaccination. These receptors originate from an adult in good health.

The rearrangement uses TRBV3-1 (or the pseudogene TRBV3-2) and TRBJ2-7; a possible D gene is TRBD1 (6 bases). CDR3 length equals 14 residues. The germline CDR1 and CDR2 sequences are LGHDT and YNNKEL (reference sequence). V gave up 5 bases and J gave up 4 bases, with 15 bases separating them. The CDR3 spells CASSLQGPRYEQYF. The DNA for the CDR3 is TGTGCCAGCAGCTTACAGGGTCCGCGGTACGAGCAGTACTTC.

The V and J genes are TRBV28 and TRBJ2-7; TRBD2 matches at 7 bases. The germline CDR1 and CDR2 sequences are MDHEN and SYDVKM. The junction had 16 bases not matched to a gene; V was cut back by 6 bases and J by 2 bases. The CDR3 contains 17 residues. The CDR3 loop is CASSPLKVSGTPYEQYF. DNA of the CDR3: TGTGCCAGCAGCCCGCTTAAGGTGAGCGGGACCCCCTACGAGCAGTACTTC.

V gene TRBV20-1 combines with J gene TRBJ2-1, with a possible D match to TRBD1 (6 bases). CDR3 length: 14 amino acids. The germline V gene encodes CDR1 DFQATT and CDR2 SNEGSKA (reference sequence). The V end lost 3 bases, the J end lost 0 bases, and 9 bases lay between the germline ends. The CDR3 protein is CSASYRASYNEQFF. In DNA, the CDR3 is TGCAGTGCTAGTTACAGGGCCTCCTACAATGAGCAGTTCTTC.

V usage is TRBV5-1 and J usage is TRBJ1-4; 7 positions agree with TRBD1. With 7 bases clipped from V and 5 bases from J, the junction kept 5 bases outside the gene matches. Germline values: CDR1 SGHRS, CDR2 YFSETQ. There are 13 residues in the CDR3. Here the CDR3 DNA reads TGCGCCAGCGGGACAGCCCCGAATGAAAAACTGTTTTTT. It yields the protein CASGTAPNEKLFF. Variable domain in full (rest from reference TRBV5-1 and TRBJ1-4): KAGVTQTPRYLIKTRGQQVTLSCSPISGHRSVSWYQQTPGQGLQFLFEYFSETQRNKGNFPGRFSGRQFSNSRSEMNVSTLELGDSALYLCASGTAPNEKLFFGSGTQLSVL.

Here the CDR3 DNA reads TGTGCCAGCAGCCACAGGGAGGTTGGAAACACCATATATTTT. It encodes CASSHREVGNTIYF. V gene TRBV28 combines with J gene TRBJ1-3; a weak D match, TRBD1 (6 bases). The CDR3 has 14 residues. The germline V and J ends were trimmed by 6 bases and 3 bases, with 12 bases remaining between them. Germline assignment: CDR1 MDHEN and CDR2 SYDVKM.

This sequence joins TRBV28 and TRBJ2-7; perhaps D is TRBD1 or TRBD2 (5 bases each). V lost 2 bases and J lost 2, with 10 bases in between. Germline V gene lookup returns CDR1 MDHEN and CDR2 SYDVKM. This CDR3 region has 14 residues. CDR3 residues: CASSLPGPTYEQYF. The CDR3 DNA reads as TGTGCCAGCAGTTTACCGGGACCTACCTACGAGCAGTACTTC.

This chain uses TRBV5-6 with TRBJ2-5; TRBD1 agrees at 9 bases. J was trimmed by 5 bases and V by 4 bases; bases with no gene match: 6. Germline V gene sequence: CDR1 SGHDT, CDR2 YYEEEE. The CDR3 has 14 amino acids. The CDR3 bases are TGTGCCAGCAGCCTCCGACAGGGGGTTGAGACCCAGTACTTC. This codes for CASSLRQGVETQYF.

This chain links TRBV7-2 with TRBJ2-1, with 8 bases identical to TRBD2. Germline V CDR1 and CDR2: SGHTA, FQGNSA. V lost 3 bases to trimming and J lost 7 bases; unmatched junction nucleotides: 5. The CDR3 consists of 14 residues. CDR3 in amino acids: CASSLGSGVNEQFF. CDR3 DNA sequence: TGTGCCAGCAGCTTGGGTAGCGGGGTTAATGAGCAGTTCTTC.

The CDR3: CATSSGRSTTNEKLFF. In DNA form, the CDR3 reads TGTGCCACCAGCAGCGGACGGAGCACAACTAATGAAAAACTGTTTTTT. The chain employs TRBV15 and TRBJ1-4; D unresolved. V dropped 3 bases and J dropped 0 bases, with 11 bases sitting between them. The CDR3 has 16 amino acids. Germline V gene sequence: CDR1 LNHNV, CDR2 YYDKDF (reference sequence).

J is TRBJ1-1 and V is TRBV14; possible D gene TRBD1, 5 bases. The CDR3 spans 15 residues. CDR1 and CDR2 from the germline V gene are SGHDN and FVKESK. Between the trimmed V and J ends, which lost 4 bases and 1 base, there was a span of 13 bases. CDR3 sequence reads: CASSLPEGRNTEAFF. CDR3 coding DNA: TGTGCCAGCAGCCTACCAGAGGGGCGGAACACTGAAGCTTTCTTT.

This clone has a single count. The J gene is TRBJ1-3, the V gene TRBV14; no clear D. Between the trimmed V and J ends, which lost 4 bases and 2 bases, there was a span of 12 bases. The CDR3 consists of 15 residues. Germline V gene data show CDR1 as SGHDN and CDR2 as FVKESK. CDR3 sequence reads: CASSPLGGTGNTIYF. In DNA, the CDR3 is TGTGCCAGCAGCCCCCTGGGAGGGACTGGAAACACCATATATTTT. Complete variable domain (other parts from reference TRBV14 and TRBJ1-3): EAGVTQFPSHSVIEKGQTVTLRCDPISGHDNLYWYRRVMGKEIKFLLHFVKESKQDESGMPNNRFLAERTGGTYSTLKVQPAELEDSGVYFCASSPLGGTGNTIYFGEGSWLTVV.

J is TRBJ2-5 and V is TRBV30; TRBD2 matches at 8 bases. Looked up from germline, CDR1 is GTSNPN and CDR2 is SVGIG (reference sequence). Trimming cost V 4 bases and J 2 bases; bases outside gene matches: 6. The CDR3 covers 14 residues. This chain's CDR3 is CAWTPIAGQETQYF. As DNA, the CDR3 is TGTGCCTGGACTCCCATAGCGGGACAAGAGACCCAGTACTTC.

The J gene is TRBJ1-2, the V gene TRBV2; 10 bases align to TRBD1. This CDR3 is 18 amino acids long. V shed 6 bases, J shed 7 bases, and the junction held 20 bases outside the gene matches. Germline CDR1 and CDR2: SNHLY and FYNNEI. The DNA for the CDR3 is TGTGCCAGCAGACAGCAATCACCCCCGGGACAGGGGTTCGCTGGCTACACCTTC. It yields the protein CASRQQSPPGQGFAGYTF.